This TCR beta chain was recovered during a study of cytomegalovirus exposure and HLA in healthy donors. The study's findings and limits: Excluded were some V segments that proved indistinguishable, including TRBV6-2 and TRBV6-3.

The study ran its PCR with 60 Vbeta and 13 Jbeta primers. Generated by immunoSEQ multiplex PCR, the TCRdb table keeps only in-frame clones and is missing some. Found here are 150,000 to 160,000 clones, around 81% of them singletons; the top ten hold around 5.6%. CDR3 length equals 15 residues. V lost 3 bases, J lost 5 bases, and 9 bases stayed unmatched. Germline V lookup: CDR1 SNHLY, CDR2 FYNNEI. This clone occurred a few times. The target antigen is unknown. The chain employs TRBV2 and TRBJ2-5, with 7 bases that match TRBD1. The sample comprised PBMCs. The sequence came from a middle-aged woman in good health and CMV-seropositive. The CDR3: CASSDQGTVGETQYF. The CDR3 bases are TGTGCCAGCAGTGATCAAGGGACAGTGGGGGAGACCCAGTACTTC.